This T cell receptor beta chain was obtained from a study of vaccination and CD4 T cells after COVID-19. Sample treatment: approximately nine-day PBMC culture with coronavirus spike peptide pools or control peptides (ViraFEST assay). Under the ViraFEST approach, antigen-specific T cells were expanded with peptide pools and TCRs subsequently sequenced. Cells received half-medium changes with fresh IL-2 medium on days 3 and 7. When approximately ten days of culture had elapsed, CD4+ T cells were isolated by negative selection. Germline lookup yields CDR1 MNHNS and CDR2 SASEGT. The CDR3 totals 14 residues. J was trimmed by 4 bases and V by 2 bases; bases with no gene match: 3. Sequencing of cultured CD4+ T cell DNA used the Oncomine TCR Beta short-read assay. TCRdb used MiXCR to reprocess the PCR reads, holding one entry per CDR3 protein. Of about 21,000 distinct CDR3 sequences detected, approximately 50% appear once; the ten largest clones hold about 9.4%.

The sample holds a few counts of this clonotype. The antigen is not known. The rearrangement joins TRBV6-1 to TRBJ2-3; 7 bases are a match to TRBD2. The specimen sequenced was CD4+ T cells from blood, cultured in vitro. The source of this sequence is a human donor who had recovered from COVID-19. This CDR3 is CASSELLAADTQYF. In nucleotides, the CDR3 is TGTGCCAGCAGTGAACTTCTAGCGGCAGATACGCAGTATTTT.